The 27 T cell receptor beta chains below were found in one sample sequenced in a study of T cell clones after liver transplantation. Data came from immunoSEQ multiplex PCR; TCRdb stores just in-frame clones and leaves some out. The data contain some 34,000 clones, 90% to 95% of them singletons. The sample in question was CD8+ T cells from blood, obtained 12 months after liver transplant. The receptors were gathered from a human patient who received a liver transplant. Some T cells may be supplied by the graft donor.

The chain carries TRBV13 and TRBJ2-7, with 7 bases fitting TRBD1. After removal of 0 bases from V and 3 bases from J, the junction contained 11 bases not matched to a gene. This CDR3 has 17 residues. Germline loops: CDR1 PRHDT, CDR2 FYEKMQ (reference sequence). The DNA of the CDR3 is TGTGCCAGCAGCTTAGGTCAGGGGGACACAGGGAGCTACGAGCAGTACTTC. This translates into CASSLGQGDTGSYEQYF.

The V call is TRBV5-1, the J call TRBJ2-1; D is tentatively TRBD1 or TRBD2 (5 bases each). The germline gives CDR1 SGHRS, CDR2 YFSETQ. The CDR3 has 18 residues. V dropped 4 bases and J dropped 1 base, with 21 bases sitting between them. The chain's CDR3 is CASSPFRDLYGSYNEQFF. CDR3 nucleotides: TGCGCCAGCAGCCCCTTCCGGGACCTCTATGGGTCCTACAATGAGCAGTTCTTC.

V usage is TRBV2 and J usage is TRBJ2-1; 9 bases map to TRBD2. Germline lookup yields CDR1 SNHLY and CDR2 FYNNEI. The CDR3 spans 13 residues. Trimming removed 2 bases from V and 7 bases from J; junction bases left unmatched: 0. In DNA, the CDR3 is TGTGCCAGCAGTGAAACTAGCGGGAATGAGCAGTTCTTC. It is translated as CASSETSGNEQFF. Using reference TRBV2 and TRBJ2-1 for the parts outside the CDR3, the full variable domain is EPEVTQTPSHQVTQMGQEVILRCVPISNHLYFYWYRQILGQKVEFLVSFYNNEISEKSEIFDDQFSVERPDGSNFTLKIRSTKLEDSAMYFCASSETSGNEQFFGPGTRLTVL.

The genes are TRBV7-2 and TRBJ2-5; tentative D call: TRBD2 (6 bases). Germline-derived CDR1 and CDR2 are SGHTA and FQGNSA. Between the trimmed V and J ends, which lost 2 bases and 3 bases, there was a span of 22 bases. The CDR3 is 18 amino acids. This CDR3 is CASSLRAGGVWGEETQYF. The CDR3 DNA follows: TGTGCCAGCAGCTTACGAGCGGGCGGGGTGTGGGGTGAAGAGACCCAGTACTTC.

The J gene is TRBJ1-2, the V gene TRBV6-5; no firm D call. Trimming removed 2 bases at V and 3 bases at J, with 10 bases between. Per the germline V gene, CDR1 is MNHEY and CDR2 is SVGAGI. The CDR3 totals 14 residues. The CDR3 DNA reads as TGTGCCAGCAGTTACGGGGAGAACGACTATGGCTACACCTTC. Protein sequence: CASSYGENDYGYTF.

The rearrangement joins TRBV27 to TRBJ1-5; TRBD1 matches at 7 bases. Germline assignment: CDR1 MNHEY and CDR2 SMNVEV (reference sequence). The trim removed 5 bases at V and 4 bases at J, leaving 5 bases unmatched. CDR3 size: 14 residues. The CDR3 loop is CASSLGTANQPQHF. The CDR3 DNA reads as TGTGCCAGCAGTCTCGGGACAGCTAATCAGCCCCAGCATTTT.

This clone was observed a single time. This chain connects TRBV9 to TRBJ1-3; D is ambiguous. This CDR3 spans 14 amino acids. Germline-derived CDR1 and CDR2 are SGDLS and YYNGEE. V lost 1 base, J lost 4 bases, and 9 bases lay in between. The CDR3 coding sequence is TGTGCCAGCAGCGTATCTGGTGTGGGAAACACCATATATTTT. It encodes CASSVSGVGNTIYF.

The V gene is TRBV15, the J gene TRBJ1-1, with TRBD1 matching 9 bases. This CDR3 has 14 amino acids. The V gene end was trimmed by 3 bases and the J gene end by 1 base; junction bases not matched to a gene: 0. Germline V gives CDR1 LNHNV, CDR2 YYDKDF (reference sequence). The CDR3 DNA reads TGTGCCACCAGCAGGGACAGGGGGAACACTGAAGCTTTCTTT. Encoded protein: CATSRDRGNTEAFF.

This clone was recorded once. The CDR3 bases are TGTGCCAGCAGTTTTAGGTCTACCTACGAGCAGTACTTC. Its protein is CASSFRSTYEQYF. This chain uses TRBV27 with TRBJ2-7; D uncertain. The CDR3 length is 13 residues. Germline V gives CDR1 MNHEY, CDR2 SMNVEV (reference sequence). V was cut by 3 bases and J by 2 bases, with 8 bases left in between.

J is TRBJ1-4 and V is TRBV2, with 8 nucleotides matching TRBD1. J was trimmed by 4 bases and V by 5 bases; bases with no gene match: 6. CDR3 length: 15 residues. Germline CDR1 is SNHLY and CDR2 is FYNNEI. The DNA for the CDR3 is TGTGCCAGCAGTAAAGGGGGGACAGGTAATGAAAAACTGTTTTTT. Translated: CASSKGGTGNEKLFF.

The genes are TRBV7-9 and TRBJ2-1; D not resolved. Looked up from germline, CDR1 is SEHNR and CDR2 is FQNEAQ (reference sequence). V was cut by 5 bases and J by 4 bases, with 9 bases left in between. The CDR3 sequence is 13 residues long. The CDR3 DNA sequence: TGTGCCAGCAGCGAGGTCGGGTACAATGAGCAGTTCTTC. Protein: CASSEVGYNEQFF.

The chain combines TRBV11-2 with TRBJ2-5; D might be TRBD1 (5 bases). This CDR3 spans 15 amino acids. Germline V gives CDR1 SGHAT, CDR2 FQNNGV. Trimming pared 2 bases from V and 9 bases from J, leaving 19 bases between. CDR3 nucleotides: TGTGCCAGCAGCTTAATTTTAAGTCAGCAAGGGGCCCAGTACTTC. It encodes CASSLILSQQGAQYF.

The CDR3 DNA sequence: TGTGCCAGCAGCTTAGCAGTCTACAATGAGCAGTTCTTC. Translating it yields CASSLAVYNEQFF. This chain connects TRBV7-6 to TRBJ2-1; no reliable D call. V dropped 0 bases and J dropped 3 bases, with 3 bases sitting between them. Germline CDR1 reads SGHVS; CDR2 reads FNYEAQ. The CDR3 loop spans 13 amino acids.

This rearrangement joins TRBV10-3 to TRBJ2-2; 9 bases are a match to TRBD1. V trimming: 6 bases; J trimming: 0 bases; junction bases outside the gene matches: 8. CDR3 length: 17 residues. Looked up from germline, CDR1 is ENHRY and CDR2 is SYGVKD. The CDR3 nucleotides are TGTGCCATCAGCCCGACAGGGGGTAGGGCGAACACCGGGGAGCTGTTTTTT. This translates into CAISPTGGRANTGELFF.

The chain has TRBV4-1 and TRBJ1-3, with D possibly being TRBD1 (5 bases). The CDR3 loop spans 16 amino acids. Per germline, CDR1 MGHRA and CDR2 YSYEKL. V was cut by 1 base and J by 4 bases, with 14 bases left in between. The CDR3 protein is CASSQVGDFAGNTIYF. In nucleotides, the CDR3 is TGCGCCAGCAGCCAAGTAGGGGACTTCGCCGGAAACACCATATATTTT.

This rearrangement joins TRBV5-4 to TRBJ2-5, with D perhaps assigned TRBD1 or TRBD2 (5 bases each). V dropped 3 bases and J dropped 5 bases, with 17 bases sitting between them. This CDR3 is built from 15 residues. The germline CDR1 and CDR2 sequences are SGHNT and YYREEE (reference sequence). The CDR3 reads CASSWGRDAGETQYF. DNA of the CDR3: TGTGCCAGCAGCTGGGGCCGGGACGCCGGCGAGACCCAGTACTTC.

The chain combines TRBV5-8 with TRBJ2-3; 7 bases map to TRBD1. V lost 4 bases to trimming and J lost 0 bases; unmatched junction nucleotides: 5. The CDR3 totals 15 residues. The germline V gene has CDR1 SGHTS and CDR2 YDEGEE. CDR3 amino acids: CASSPRQGSTDTQYF. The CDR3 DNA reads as TGTGCCAGCAGCCCACGACAGGGCAGCACAGATACGCAGTATTTT.

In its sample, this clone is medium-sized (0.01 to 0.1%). The CDR3 is CASSDRLADVYGEQFF. The CDR3 DNA reads TGTGCCAGCAGCGATCGACTAGCGGACGTTTACGGTGAGCAGTTCTTC. This chain joins TRBV7-9 and TRBJ2-1; TRBD2 matches at 9 bases. The germline CDR1 and CDR2 sequences are SEHNR and FQNEAQ (reference sequence). V lost 5 bases and J lost 9; bases outside the gene matches: 14. This CDR3 is built from 16 residues.

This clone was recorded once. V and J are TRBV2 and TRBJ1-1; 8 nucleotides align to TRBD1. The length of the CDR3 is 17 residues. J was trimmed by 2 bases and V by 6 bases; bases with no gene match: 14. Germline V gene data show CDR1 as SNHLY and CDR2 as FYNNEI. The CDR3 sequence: CASRGERTGLLNTEAFF. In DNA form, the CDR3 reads TGTGCCAGCAGGGGGGAGCGGACAGGGCTACTAAACACTGAAGCTTTCTTT.

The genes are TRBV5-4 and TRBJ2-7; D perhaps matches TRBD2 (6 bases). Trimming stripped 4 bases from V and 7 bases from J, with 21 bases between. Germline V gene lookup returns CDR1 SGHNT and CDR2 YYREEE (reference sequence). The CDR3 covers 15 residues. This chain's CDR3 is CASSLSWDSNREQYF. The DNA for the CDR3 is TGTGCCAGCAGCCTCAGCTGGGACTCCAATCGGGAGCAGTACTTC.

The CDR3 bases are TGTGCCAGTAATAGTCTTTCGGGACAGGGACTGAACACTGAAGCTTTCTTT. This codes for CASNSLSGQGLNTEAFF. This chain joins TRBV19 and TRBJ1-1; 9 bases are shared with TRBD1. After removal of 7 bases from V and 0 bases from J, the junction contained 12 bases not matched to a gene. The CDR3 contains 17 residues. Per germline, CDR1 LNHDA and CDR2 SQIVND (reference sequence).

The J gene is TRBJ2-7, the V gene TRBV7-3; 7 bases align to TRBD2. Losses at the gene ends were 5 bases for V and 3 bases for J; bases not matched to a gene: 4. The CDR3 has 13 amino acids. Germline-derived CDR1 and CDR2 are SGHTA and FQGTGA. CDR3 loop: CASSRWEGYEQYF. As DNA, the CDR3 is TGTGCCAGCAGCAGGTGGGAGGGCTACGAGCAGTACTTC.

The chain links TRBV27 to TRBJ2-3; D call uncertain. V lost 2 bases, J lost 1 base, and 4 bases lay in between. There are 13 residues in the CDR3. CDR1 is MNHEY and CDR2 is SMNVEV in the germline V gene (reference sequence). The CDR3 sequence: CASSLGGTDTQYF. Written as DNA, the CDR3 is TGTGCCAGCAGTTTAGGCGGCACAGATACGCAGTATTTT.

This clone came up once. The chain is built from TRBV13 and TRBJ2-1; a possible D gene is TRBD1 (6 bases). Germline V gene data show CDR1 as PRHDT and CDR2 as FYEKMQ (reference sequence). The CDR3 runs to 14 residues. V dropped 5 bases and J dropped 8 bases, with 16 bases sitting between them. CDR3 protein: CASSTATGFHEQFF. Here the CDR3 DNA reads TGTGCCAGCAGCACCGCTACAGGGTTTCATGAGCAGTTCTTC.

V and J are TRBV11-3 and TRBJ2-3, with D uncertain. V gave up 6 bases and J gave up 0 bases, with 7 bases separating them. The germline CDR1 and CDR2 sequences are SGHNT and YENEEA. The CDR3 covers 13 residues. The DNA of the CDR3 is TGTGCCAGCAGTTTCTCTAGCACAGATACGCAGTATTTT. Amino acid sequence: CASSFSSTDTQYF.

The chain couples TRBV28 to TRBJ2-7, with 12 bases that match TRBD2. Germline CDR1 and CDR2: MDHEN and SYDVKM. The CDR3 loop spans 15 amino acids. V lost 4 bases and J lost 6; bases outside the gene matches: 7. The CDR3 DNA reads TGTGCCAGCAGTTCCGAGACTAGCGGGAGATCCGAGCAGTACTTC. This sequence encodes CASSSETSGRSEQYF. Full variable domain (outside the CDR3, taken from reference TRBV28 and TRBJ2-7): DVKVTQSSRYLVKRTGEKVFLECVQDMDHENMFWYRQDPGLGLRLIYFSYDVKMKEKGDIPEGYSVSREKKERFSLILESASTNQTSMYLCASSSETSGRSEQYFGPGTRLTVT.

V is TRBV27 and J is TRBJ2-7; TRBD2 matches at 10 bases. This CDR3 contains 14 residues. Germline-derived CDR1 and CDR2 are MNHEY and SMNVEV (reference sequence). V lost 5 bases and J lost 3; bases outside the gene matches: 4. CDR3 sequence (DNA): TGTGCCAGCAGTCCTCTAGCGGGAGACTACGAGCAGTACTTC. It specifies CASSPLAGDYEQYF.